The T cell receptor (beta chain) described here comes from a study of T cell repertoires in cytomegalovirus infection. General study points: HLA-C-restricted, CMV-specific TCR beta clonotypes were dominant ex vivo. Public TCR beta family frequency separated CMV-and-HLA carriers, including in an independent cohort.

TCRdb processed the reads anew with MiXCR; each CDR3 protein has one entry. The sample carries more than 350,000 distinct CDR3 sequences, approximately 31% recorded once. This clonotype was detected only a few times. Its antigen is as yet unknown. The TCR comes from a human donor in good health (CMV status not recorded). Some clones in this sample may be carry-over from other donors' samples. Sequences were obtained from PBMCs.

CDR3 in DNA: TGTGCCATCAGTGTTGTTGGGAGCACAGATACGCAGTATTTT. Translation: CAISVVGSTDTQYF. The chain recombines TRBV10-3 with TRBJ2-3; D is undetermined. Germline V CDR1 and CDR2: ENHRY, SYGVKD. The germline V and J ends were trimmed by 4 bases and 0 bases, with 8 bases remaining between them. This CDR3 contains 14 residues.